The 5 T cell receptor beta chains reported below all come from one sample, sequenced in a study of T cell responses to AZD1222 COVID-19 vaccine. TCRdb's copy holds only in-frame clones and misses some; the assay was immunoSEQ multiplex PCR. The sample consists of roughly 120,000 clones, 88% of them appearing once. The source material was peripheral blood, sampled on day 0 of AZD1222 vaccination. The source of these receptors is an adult in good health.

The chain uses TRBV5-1 and TRBJ1-1, with a weak D call TRBD1 (5 bases). From germline, CDR1 is SGHRS and CDR2 YFSETQ. Trimming shortened V by 1 base and J by 4 bases, and 11 bases separated the two germline ends. This CDR3 is built from 14 residues. CDR3 sequence reads: CASSLQGEITEAFF. The CDR3 DNA follows: TGCGCCAGCAGCTTGCAGGGCGAGATCACTGAAGCTTTCTTT. The entire variable domain, with the rest obtained from reference TRBV5-1 and TRBJ1-1, is as follows: KAGVTQTPRYLIKTRGQQVTLSCSPISGHRSVSWYQQTPGQGLQFLFEYFSETQRNKGNFPGRFSGRQFSNSRSEMNVSTLELGDSALYLCASSLQGEITEAFFGQGTRLTVV.

The chain recombines TRBV5-4 with TRBJ2-7; perhaps TRBD2 as D (6 bases). The germline CDR1 and CDR2 sequences are SGHNT and YYREEE (reference sequence). V was clipped by 0 bases and J by 0 bases, with 10 bases between them. This CDR3 is built from 15 residues. CDR3 sequence (DNA): TGTGCCAGCAGCTTGGGTGGGGGGTCCTCCTACGAGCAGTACTTC. Translated: CASSLGGGSSYEQYF.

The V and J genes are TRBV18 and TRBJ2-3; 9 nucleotides match TRBD1. After removal of 2 bases from V and 0 bases from J, the junction contained 12 bases not matched to a gene. The CDR3 totals 19 residues. CDR1 is KGHSH and CDR2 is LQKENI in the germline V gene. CDR3: CASSPAHPLQGASTDTQYF. CDR3 DNA: TGTGCCAGCTCACCAGCCCACCCTTTACAGGGGGCCAGCACAGATACGCAGTATTTT.

CDR3 bases: TGTGCCAGCAGTGGGTGGAGGGATAATTCACCCCTCCACTTT. This sequence encodes CASSGWRDNSPLHF. The V gene is TRBV25-1, the J gene TRBJ1-6; the D is unclear. V shed 4 bases and J shed 5 bases, with 9 bases lying between them. Germline lookup yields CDR1 MGHDK and CDR2 SYGVNS. The CDR3 sequence is 14 residues long.

This chain connects TRBV4-1 to TRBJ1-3; TRBD1 matches 7 bases. V shed 4 bases and J 2 bases; nucleotides not matched to a gene: 5. Germline V gene data show CDR1 as MGHRA and CDR2 as YSYEKL. The CDR3 has 15 amino acids. The CDR3 sequence is CASSRQGETGNTIYF. In nucleotides, the CDR3 is TGCGCCAGCAGCCGACAGGGAGAAACTGGAAACACCATATATTTT.